The next 18 T cell receptor beta chains were all read from a single sample in a study of T cells in Graves' hyperthyroidism and ophthalmopathy. Regions amplified from RNA transcripts were the TCR beta CDR3 regions. HTBI primers were used for first-round RT-PCR of the TCR CDR3. TCRdb ran MiXCR on the multiplex PCR reads and lists one entry per CDR3 protein. The table includes some 600,000 distinct CDR3 sequences, around 13% detected once. Sample: blood. The source of these receptors is a woman aged 25 to 39 with Graves' hyperthyroidism that later progressed to Graves' ophthalmopathy.

This clonotype came up a few times. CDR3 amino acids: CASSPGQAFIYGYTF. The CDR3 bases are TGTGCCAGCTCCCCGGGACAGGCGTTCATCTATGGCTACACCTTC. The chain joins TRBV18 to TRBJ1-2; TRBD1 matches 8 bases. This CDR3 contains 15 residues. After removal of 6 bases from V and 4 bases from J, the junction contained 10 bases not matched to a gene. CDR1 is KGHSH, CDR2 LQKENI, per germline. Drawing the rest from reference TRBV18 and TRBJ1-2, the complete variable domain is NAGVMQNPRHLVRRRGQEARLRCSPMKGHSHVYWYRQLPEEGLKFMVYLQKENIIDESGMPKERFSAEFPKEGPSILRIQQVVRGDSAAYFCASSPGQAFIYGYTFGSGTRLTVV.

The V call is TRBV7-9, the J call TRBJ1-1; D is unclear. Looked up from germline, CDR1 is SEHNR and CDR2 is FQNEAQ (reference sequence). V was shortened by 5 bases and J by 5 bases, with 18 bases between the two germline ends. CDR3 length equals 15 residues. This CDR3 is CASSPQVLGGTEAFF. Here the CDR3 DNA reads TGTGCCAGCAGCCCGCAAGTCCTAGGAGGGACTGAAGCTTTCTTT. The variable domain in full, completed from reference TRBV7-9 and TRBJ1-1, reads DTGVSQNPRHKITKRGQNVTFRCDPISEHNRLYWYRQTLGQGPEFLTYFQNEAQLEKSRLLSDRFSAERPKGSFSTLEIQRTEQGDSAMYLCASSPQVLGGTEAFFGQGTRLTVV.

The sample holds many counts of this clonotype. The rearrangement uses TRBV12-3 or TRBV12-4 and TRBJ1-5; D possibly corresponds to TRBD1 (5 bases). This CDR3 has 15 amino acids. Trimming took 8 bases from V and 1 from J, leaving 15 bases between them. CDR3 nucleotide sequence: TGTGCCAGCCTTTGGGGCGGCGCGAGCAATCAGCCCCAGCATTTT. Its translation: CASLWGGASNQPQHF.

The rearrangement joins TRBV24-1 to TRBJ1-1, with a tentative D call TRBD1 (5 bases). From germline, CDR1 is KGHDR and CDR2 SFDVKD. The CDR3 totals 14 residues. The V end lost 4 bases, the J end lost 1 base, and 9 bases lay between the germline ends. The CDR3 region has the DNA TGTGCCACCAGTGACTACGGGGGGAACACTGAAGCTTTCTTT. Translating gives CATSDYGGNTEAFF.

This clonotype was recorded at least ten times. The J gene is TRBJ2-7, the V gene TRBV6-1; D remains unclear. V dropped 4 bases and J dropped 7 bases, with 17 bases sitting between them. CDR1 is MNHNS, CDR2 SASEGT, per germline. CDR3 length: 14 amino acids. Here the CDR3 reads CASSGTVFLREQYF. The CDR3 DNA reads as TGTGCCAGCAGTGGGACGGTGTTCCTCAGAGAGCAGTACTTC.

To note about this clonotype: The junction departs from germline at one end; a sequencing error may be responsible. The genes are TRBV28 and TRBJ2-1; 10 nucleotides line up with TRBD2. This CDR3 contains 20 residues. Germline V CDR1 and CDR2: MDHEN, SYDVKM. The CDR3 loop reads CASSLPDSGRAGIGYNEQFF. For the CDR3, the DNA is TGCGCCAGCAGTTTACCCGACAGCGGGAGGGCCGGGATCGGGTACAATGAGCAGTTCTTC.

This clonotype was counted only a few times. This chain connects TRBV6-2 or TRBV6-3 to TRBJ1-2; D is unclear. V was trimmed by 6 bases and J by 6 bases, leaving 8 bases between them. The CDR3 runs 11 residues. From germline, CDR1 is MNHEY and CDR2 SVGEGT. The DNA of the CDR3 is TGTGCCAGCAGCCCTCAAGATGGCTACACCTTC. It is translated as CASSPQDGYTF.

J is TRBJ2-1 and V is TRBV6-5; 8 bases match TRBD2. From germline, CDR1 is MNHEY and CDR2 SVGAGI. CDR3 length: 13 amino acids. Trimming cost V 4 bases and J 11 bases; bases outside gene matches: 7. The chain's CDR3 is CASSLSGLVKQFF. The CDR3, as DNA: TGTGCCAGCAGTTTATCGGGACTAGTTAAGCAGTTCTTC.

There are many counts of this clonotype. This rearrangement joins TRBV12-3 or TRBV12-4 to TRBJ2-2; 15 bases match TRBD2. The CDR3 runs 17 residues. V gave up 3 bases and J gave up 7 bases; unmatched junction bases: 6. This CDR3 reads CASSFGLAGGVVGELFF. CDR3 sequence (DNA): TGTGCCAGCAGTTTCGGACTAGCGGGAGGGGTAGTCGGGGAGCTGTTTTTT.

This clonotype was counted ten times or more. The chain carries TRBV12-3 or TRBV12-4 and TRBJ2-5, with 12 bases aligning to TRBD2. The ends lost 5 bases at V and 5 bases at J; junction bases unmatched: 6. The CDR3 runs 15 residues. The CDR3 region has the DNA TGTGCCAGCAGTAACGGACTAGCGGGACGGGAGACCCAGTACTTC. Its translation: CASSNGLAGRETQYF.

A few counts support this clonotype. The rearrangement joins TRBV4-1 to TRBJ2-7; D not resolved. The CDR3 covers 15 residues. Trimming took 2 bases from V and 1 from J, leaving 12 bases between them. CDR1 and CDR2 from the germline V gene are MGHRA and YSYEKL. CDR3 residues: CASSQYPDGSYEQYF. The CDR3 DNA sequence: TGCGCCAGCAGCCAATACCCGGACGGTTCCTACGAGCAGTACTTC.

This clonotype was seen more than once but under ten times. The genes are TRBV6-1 and TRBJ1-6; 10 bases fit TRBD1. Germline loops: CDR1 MNHNS, CDR2 SASEGT. Unmatched junction bases numbered 9, after V lost 6 bases and J lost 7 bases. The CDR3 has 16 residues. CDR3 DNA: TGTGCCAGCAGGATCCGGGACAGGGGAACAAATTCACCCCTCCACTTT. Its protein product is CASRIRDRGTNSPLHF.

This clonotype has more than one count but fewer than ten. The rearrangement links TRBV7-2 to TRBJ1-2; D remains ambiguous. CDR1 SGHTA and CDR2 FQGNSA come from the germline V gene. Trimming shortened V by 7 bases and J by 4 bases, and 19 bases separated the two germline ends. The CDR3 sequence is 15 residues long. The CDR3 is CASNFGIAVGYGYTF. DNA of the CDR3: TGTGCCAGCAACTTCGGGATTGCCGTAGGCTATGGCTACACCTTC.

This clonotype showed up many times. The J gene is TRBJ1-1, the V gene TRBV4-1; the D is unclear. Trimming removed 4 bases at V and 3 bases at J, with 12 bases between. Germline V lookup: CDR1 MGHRA, CDR2 YSYEKL. The CDR3 spans 14 residues. DNA for the CDR3: TGCGCCAGCAGCCTCGGACGTTGGGACACTGAAGCTTTCTTT. It codes for CASSLGRWDTEAFF.

This clonotype showed up many times. The chain links TRBV10-3 to TRBJ1-1; D is uncertain. Trimming removed 0 bases at V and 8 bases at J, with 4 bases between. There are 11 residues in the CDR3. The germline CDR1 and CDR2 sequences are ENHRY and SYGVKD. In nucleotides, the CDR3 is TGTGCCATCAGTGAGTCTGTGGAAGCTTTCTTT. As protein: CAISESVEAFF.

This clonotype showed up many times. The chain uses TRBV27 and TRBJ2-1; unclear D gene. This CDR3 has 12 residues. The V end was cut by 6 bases, the J end by 6 bases, with 9 bases between. The germline CDR1 and CDR2 sequences are MNHEY and SMNVEV (reference sequence). CDR3 in DNA: TGTGCCAGCAGCTTAAGCCTCAATGAGCAGTTCTTC. Translating it yields CASSLSLNEQFF.

The chain employs TRBV3-1 and TRBJ2-7, with D possibly being TRBD1 or TRBD2 (6 bases each). The CDR3 totals 14 residues. V gave up 2 bases and J gave up 3 bases, with 11 bases separating them. CDR1 and CDR2 (germline): LGHDT, YNNKEL (reference sequence). The CDR3 nucleotides read TGTGCCAGCAGCCAATGGGGGGCTTTCTACGAGCAGTACTTC. Protein: CASSQWGAFYEQYF.

This clonotype has ten or more counts. The chain recombines TRBV2 with TRBJ2-6; D might be TRBD2 (7 bases). The CDR3 has 18 amino acids. Trimming took 7 bases from V and 3 from J, leaving 22 bases between them. Looked up from germline, CDR1 is SNHLY and CDR2 is FYNNEI. The CDR3: CASNRGGGSLVGANVLTF. The CDR3 nucleotides are TGTGCCAGCAATCGAGGGGGGGGTTCCTTGGTTGGGGCCAACGTCCTGACTTTC. Full variable domain (rest looked up from reference TRBV2 and TRBJ2-6): EPEVTQTPSHQVTQMGQEVILRCVPISNHLYFYWYRQILGQKVEFLVSFYNNEISEKSEIFDDQFSVERPDGSNFTLKIRSTKLEDSAMYFCASNRGGGSLVGANVLTFGAGSRLTVL.